Below are 11 T cell receptor beta chains sequenced from a single sample in a study of CD8+CD57+ T cells in acquired aplastic anemia. Patients picked for sequencing had shown CD8+CD57+ cell expansion detected by flow cytometry. Profiling of TCR beta VDJ combinations and CDR3 sequences used genomic DNA as template. TCRdb re-called the reads with MiXCR, one entry per CDR3 protein. The sample holds about 180,000 distinct CDR3 sequences, 45% to 60% seen once. Sequenced input: sorted CD4+, CD8+, or CD8+CD57+ T cells (not recorded which) from PBMCs. The receptors were gathered from a human donor with aplastic anemia.

This clonotype has at least ten counts. The chain has TRBV9 and TRBJ2-3; the match to TRBD2 covers 9 bases. Germline assignment: CDR1 SGDLS and CDR2 YYNGEE. V lost 4 bases, J lost 4 bases, and 16 bases stayed unmatched. This CDR3 has 18 amino acids. CDR3 nucleotides: TGTGCCAGCAGCTACAGCGGGGGGTCGACTTCAGGGGCAGATACGCAGTATTTT. Amino acids: CASSYSGGSTSGADTQYF.

The chain joins TRBV7-2 to TRBJ1-1; D remains ambiguous. V was trimmed by 5 bases and J by 7 bases, leaving 8 bases between them. The CDR3 is 11 residues long. Germline V gene sequence: CDR1 SGHTA, CDR2 FQGNSA. The CDR3 loop is CASSNSREAFF. Written as DNA, the CDR3 is TGTGCCAGCAGCAACAGTCGTGAAGCTTTCTTT.

Of note for this clonotype: This may come from a read error, since a much larger clone is one base off. The chain combines TRBV12-3 or TRBV12-4 with TRBJ1-3; D uncertain. V was cut by 11 bases and J by 0 bases, with 11 bases left in between. The CDR3 is 13 residues long. The CDR3 protein is CAGEVNSGNTIYF. CDR3 coding DNA: TGTGCCGGGGAGGTTAACTCTGGAAACACCATATATTTT.

The chain uses TRBV10-3 and TRBJ2-7, with 8 bases identical to TRBD2. The CDR3 sequence is 13 residues long. Germline CDR1 is ENHRY and CDR2 is SYGVKD. V lost 8 bases to trimming and J lost 4 bases; unmatched junction nucleotides: 7. Here the CDR3 DNA reads TGTGCCATCGCGGCTAGCGGGCTATACGAGCAGTACTTC. It is translated as CAIAASGLYEQYF.

This clonotype has a count of ten or more. The rearrangement uses TRBV5-4 and TRBJ2-7, with unresolved D. Germline values: CDR1 SGHNT, CDR2 YYREEE (reference sequence). The CDR3 consists of 15 residues. With 0 bases removed from V and 2 bases from J, the gap between germline ends came to 12 bases. The CDR3 DNA sequence: TGTGCCAGCAGCTTGGATTCATTTCCAACCTACGAGCAGTACTTC. Encoded protein: CASSLDSFPTYEQYF.

This clonotype was seen ten or more times. The genes are TRBV19 and TRBJ2-3, with D tentatively TRBD1 or TRBD2 (6 bases each). The germline V gene has CDR1 LNHDA and CDR2 SQIVND (reference sequence). This CDR3 spans 16 amino acids. V gave up 5 bases and J gave up 1 base, with 16 bases separating them. CDR3 amino acids: CASSPPPGAGTDTQYF. CDR3 nucleotide sequence: TGTGCCAGTAGTCCACCCCCGGGGGCCGGCACAGATACGCAGTATTTT.

V is TRBV19 and J is TRBJ2-1, with TRBD1 as a possible D gene (6 bases). Germline-derived CDR1 and CDR2 are LNHDA and SQIVND (reference sequence). This CDR3 comprises 14 residues. Trimming pared 6 bases from V and 3 bases from J, leaving 12 bases between. The CDR3 DNA reads as TGTGCCAGTAGCGACAGGACCCTCTACAATGAGCAGTTCTTC. It yields the protein CASSDRTLYNEQFF.

This chain links TRBV6-6 with TRBJ2-5; possible D gene TRBD2, 6 bases. CDR3 size: 13 residues. Germline V lookup: CDR1 MNHNY, CDR2 SVGAGI (reference sequence). V lost 5 bases, J lost 2 bases, and 9 bases lay in between. Written as DNA, the CDR3 is TGTGCCAGCAGTCCTAGCGAACAAGAGACCCAGTACTTC. This translates into CASSPSEQETQYF.

V and J are TRBV10-3 and TRBJ2-5; no reliable D call. The CDR3 runs to 14 residues. V was shortened by 3 bases and J by 2 bases, with 10 bases between the two germline ends. Per germline, CDR1 ENHRY and CDR2 SYGVKD. The CDR3 sequence: CAISDSASQETQYF. The CDR3 DNA sequence: TGTGCCATCAGTGACTCCGCGAGTCAAGAGACCCAGTACTTC.

This clonotype was counted a few times. The chain employs TRBV5-5 and TRBJ1-1; 8 bases match TRBD1. The V gene's germline CDR1 is SGHKS and CDR2 YYEKEE (reference sequence). Germline trimming cut 3 bases from V and 10 bases from J; bases unmatched to any gene: 20. This CDR3 comprises 17 residues. DNA of the CDR3: TGTGCCAGCAGCTCCACCCCCCTCTTTTCTCTTACAGGGGGAGCTTTCTTT. Translated: CASSSTPLFSLTGGAFF.

This clonotype was recorded once. This chain connects TRBV15 to TRBJ2-1, with D perhaps matching TRBD2 (7 bases). The germline V gene has CDR1 LNHNV and CDR2 YYDKDF (reference sequence). V lost 4 bases to trimming and J lost 6 bases, with 22 bases between them. The CDR3 consists of 17 residues. CDR3 nucleotides: TGTGCCACCAGCATTGTAGTCCCCGGGGGGCCCGGCAATGAGCAGTTCTTC. Translated, it gives CATSIVVPGGPGNEQFF. Full variable domain (rest looked up from reference TRBV15 and TRBJ2-1): DAMVIQNPRYQVTQFGKPVTLSCSQTLNHNVMYWYQQKSSQAPKLLFHYYDKDFNNEADTPDNFQSRRPNTSFCFLDIRSPGLGDTAMYLCATSIVVPGGPGNEQFFGPGTRLTVL.